This is a list of T cell receptor beta chains from one sample in a study of blood T cell repertoires in COVID-19. The protocol was immunoSEQ multiplex PCR, while the TCRdb copy is restricted to in-frame clones and leaves out a portion. The data show 250,000 to 300,000 clones, approximately 85% seen once. Sequenced material: peripheral blood. These receptors were obtained from a woman in her 70s with acute or convalescent COVID-19. The CDR3 runs from the conserved cysteine through the conserved F or W. The order of the fields is CDR3 DNA, CDR3 protein, J gene, D gene, V gene. The D gene is left open where the match is weak.

CDR3 DNA: TGTGCCAGCGTTCCCGGGACTAGCGGGCCTGGTACGCAGTATTTT
CDR3 protein: CASVPGTSGPGTQYF
J gene: TRBJ2-3
D gene: TRBD2
V gene: TRBV2

CDR3 DNA: TGTGCCAGCAGCTTGGGTCGGACAGGGGAAGCTTTCTTT
CDR3 protein: CASSLGRTGEAFF
J gene: TRBJ1-1
D gene: TRBD1
V gene: TRBV5-4

CDR3 DNA: TGTGCCAGCAGCTTCAGGGGAGGGAATGGCTACACCTTC
CDR3 protein: CASSFRGGNGYTF
J gene: TRBJ1-2
D gene: .
V gene: TRBV7-8

CDR3 DNA: TGTGCCAGCAGCCCCATAGCGGGTAGGTGGGAGCAGTTCTTC
CDR3 protein: CASSPIAGRWEQFF
J gene: TRBJ2-1
D gene: TRBD2
V gene: TRBV7-2

CDR3 DNA: TGTGCCAGCAGCGTAGGGACAGGGAACTATGGCTACACCTTC
CDR3 protein: CASSVGTGNYGYTF
J gene: TRBJ1-2
D gene: TRBD1
V gene: TRBV9

CDR3 DNA: TGTGCCAGCCGACGCGGGGGGAGCTCCTACAATGAGCAGTTCTTC
CDR3 protein: CASRRGGSSYNEQFF
J gene: TRBJ2-1
D gene: TRBD2
V gene: TRBV6-5

CDR3 DNA: TGTGCCAGCAGCTTTGAGGCCTGGGGGGGGACCCAGTACTTC
CDR3 protein: CASSFEAWGGTQYF
J gene: TRBJ2-5
D gene: TRBD2
V gene: TRBV7-6

CDR3 DNA: TGTGCCAGCAGCTTTGACAGGGCTGGCTACACCTTC
CDR3 protein: CASSFDRAGYTF
J gene: TRBJ1-2
D gene: TRBD1
V gene: TRBV3-1/TRBV3-2

CDR3 DNA: TGCGCCAGCAGCCAGGGGCGGGGTTTCAATGGCTACACCTTC
CDR3 protein: CASSQGRGFNGYTF
J gene: TRBJ1-2
D gene: .
V gene: TRBV4-1

CDR3 DNA: TGTGCCTGGAGCCCAGGACACAGCCTTTGGGACTATGGCTACACCTTC
CDR3 protein: CAWSPGHSLWDYGYTF
J gene: TRBJ1-2
D gene: .
V gene: TRBV30

CDR3 DNA: TGTGCCAGCAGCTTATTGTGGGCGACCGGGGAGCTGTTTTTT
CDR3 protein: CASSLLWATGELFF
J gene: TRBJ2-2
D gene: .
V gene: TRBV7-9

CDR3 DNA: TGTGCCAGCTCAGCTCCGGGACAGCGGAGGGATGGCTACACCTTC
CDR3 protein: CASSAPGQRRDGYTF
J gene: TRBJ1-2
D gene: TRBD1
V gene: TRBV18

CDR3 DNA: TGTGCCAGCAGCCCGCGGACAGGGACCATGCAAGAGACCCAGTACTTC
CDR3 protein: CASSPRTGTMQETQYF
J gene: TRBJ2-5
D gene: TRBD1
V gene: TRBV14